The T cell receptor (beta chain) described here comes from a study of beta chain features in type 1 diabetes. Expressed TCRB transcripts were sequenced, since all the RNA that had been isolated was reverse transcribed. Produced via immunoSEQ multiplex PCR; TCRdb's table is partial and in-frame only. The table records approximately 160,000 clones, roughly 8.1% of them present only once. Per germline, CDR1 SGHAT and CDR2 FQNNGV. CDR3 size: 14 residues. The V and J ends lost 3 bases and 1 base respectively, with 7 bases between them. The sequenced sample was central memory CD4+ T cells from blood. The chain links TRBV11-2 to TRBJ2-4; weak D call: TRBD2 (5 bases). The receptor was derived from a man aged 18-30 years in good health. The CDR3, as DNA: TGTGCCAGCAGCTTGAGGGCCGCCAAAAACATTCAGTACTTC. Translating gives CASSLRAAKNIQYF. Supplemented by reference TRBV11-2 and TRBJ2-4, the full variable domain reads EAGVAQSPRYKIIEKRQSVAFWCNPISGHATLYWYQQILGQGPKLLIQFQNNGVVDDSQLPKDRFSAERLKGVDSTLKIQPAKLEDSAVYLCASSLRAAKNIQYFGAGTRLSVL.